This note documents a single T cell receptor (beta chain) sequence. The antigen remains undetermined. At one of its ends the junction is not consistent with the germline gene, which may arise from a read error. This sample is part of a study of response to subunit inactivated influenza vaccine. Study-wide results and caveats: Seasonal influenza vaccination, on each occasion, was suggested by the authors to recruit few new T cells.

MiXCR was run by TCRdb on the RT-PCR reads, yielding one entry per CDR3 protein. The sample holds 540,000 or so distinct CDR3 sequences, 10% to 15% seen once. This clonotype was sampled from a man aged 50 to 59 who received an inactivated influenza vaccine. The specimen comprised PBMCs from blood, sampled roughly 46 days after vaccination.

The chain's CDR3 is CALSISRPGPSWTDTQYF. The CDR3 bases are TGTGCCCTCAGTATCTCCCGCCCGGGGCCGAGTTGGACAGATACGCAGTATTTT. The chain recombines TRBV10-3 with TRBJ2-3, with D perhaps TRBD1 or TRBD2 (5 bases each). In germline, CDR1 is ENHRY, CDR2 SYGVKD. The length of the CDR3 is 18 residues.